Listed below are T cell receptor beta chains from one sample, sequenced in a study of response to subunit inactivated influenza vaccine. TCRdb re-called the RT-PCR reads with MiXCR, one entry per CDR3 protein. The table shows 500,000 to 700,000 distinct CDR3 sequences, with around 25% occurring only once. Separately, the same data were catalogued under a study of T cells expressing NK-cell markers.

The specimen was CD4+ T cells sorted from PBMCs, collected about 13 days after vaccination. These receptors were collected from a man aged 45-60 years who received an inactivated influenza vaccine. The CDR3 runs from the conserved cysteine through the conserved F or W. A D gene is named only where the DNA matches it firmly. Rows may omit the clone size; those that give it use once, few, many or a size class.

>-|-|13|TRBV4-2|TRBJ1-1
TGTGCCAGCAGCCAAGAAGGGTTCACTGAAGCTTTCTTT
CASSQEGFTEAFF
>-|-|14|TRBV15|TRBJ2-7
TGTGCCACCAGCGAGGACACCACGACCTACGAGCAGTACTTC
CATSEDTTTYEQYF
>-|-|13|TRBV20-1|TRBJ1-5
TGCAGTGCTAGGGACAGTGGACATCAGCCCCAGCATTTT
CSARDSGHQPQHF
>few|-|11|TRBV10-3|TRBJ1-1
TGTGCCATGCAGGGGAACACTGAAGCTTTCTTT
CAMQGNTEAFF
>-|-|13|TRBV10-3|TRBJ1-4
TGTGCCGCCTCATTTGCAACTAATGAAAAACTGTTTTTT
CAASFATNEKLFF
>few|TRBD2|15|TRBV29-1|TRBJ2-5
TGCAGCGCCGACCGCTGGGGAGGGAACATTGAGACCCAGTACTTC
CSADRWGGNIETQYF
>-|TRBD2|16|TRBV7-2|TRBJ2-1
TGTGCCAGCAGCCGACCACTAGCGGGGGGGCGCAATGAGCAGTTCTTC
CASSRPLAGGRNEQFF
>few|TRBD1|13|TRBV2|TRBJ2-7
TGTGCCAGCGTCTGGCAGGGGGCTTACGAGCAGTACTTC
CASVWQGAYEQYF
>many|-|15|TRBV20-1|TRBJ2-5
TGCAGTGCTAGATCTCGTCGCGGCGCCCCAGAGACCCAGTACTTC
CSARSRRGAPETQYF
>-|-|15|TRBV5-4|TRBJ1-5
TGTGCCAGCAGCTTGGGGGGGGGACAAAATCAGCCCCAGCATTTT
CASSLGGGQNQPQHF
>-|TRBD1|17|TRBV20-1|TRBJ2-1
TGCAGTGCTAGAGATACAGGGGGAAACCATCGGTACAATGAGCAGTTCTTC
CSARDTGGNHRYNEQFF